This T cell receptor (beta chain) appears in the sequencing data of a study of tumor-infiltrating lymphocytes in primary liver carcinoma. Study at large: Every sample contained roughly 3.65 to 7.5 million productive TCRbeta reads, and these numbers were similar from one tissue type to another. The study's findings and limits: The top-250-clone fraction was significantly higher in tumors than in blood (p = 0.039). Reduced overlap was seen in tumor-adjacent and tumor-blood pairs versus tumor region pairs.

Germline CDR1 reads LGHNA; CDR2 reads YNFKEQ. CDR3 length: 15 residues. Germline DNA was extracted alongside blood RNA, which was obtained from unsorted whole blood. Donors were untreated and chronically infected with HBV. Comments on this clonotype: Antigen: not known. This may stem from a read error, because a much larger clone lies one nucleotide away.

A primer in the constant region served to generate TCR beta cDNA from about 470 ng of total RNA. Sequencing libraries for TCR beta derived from three nested multiplex PCR rounds that used slightly modified ARM-PCR. Two initial PCR rounds of roughly 10 cycles each paired TRBV1-TRBV30 forward primers with a C-beta reverse primer. TCRdb re-called the multiplex PCR reads with MiXCR, one entry per CDR3 protein. The sample gives under 200,000 distinct CDR3 sequences, around three fifths of which show up once; under 7.5% is in the top ten. The receptor was derived from a woman aged 55-69 years with primary liver carcinoma and hepatitis B virus infection. The rearrangement joins TRBV4-2 to TRBJ2-3, with 7 bases identical to TRBD2. Sequenced material: peripheral blood. For the CDR3, the DNA is TGTACCAGCAGCCCGAGGAGGGGAGGGACAGATACGCAGTATTTT. It yields the protein CTSSPRRGGTDTQYF.